These 22 T cell receptor beta chains were all obtained from the same sample, sequenced in a study of early T cells in non-severe SARS-CoV-2 infection. MiXCR was run by TCRdb on the 5' RACE reads, yielding one entry per CDR3 protein. This table holds about 77,000 distinct CDR3 sequences, approximately 15% found once. The sample was whole blood. These receptors all stem from an adult who was a healthcare worker with PCR-confirmed SARS-CoV-2 infection or an uninfected control (not recorded which).

This clonotype was detected only a few times. The chain links TRBV20-1 to TRBJ2-7; a possible D gene is TRBD2 (6 bases). Germline V gene lookup returns CDR1 DFQATT and CDR2 SNEGSKA (reference sequence). The CDR3 covers 14 residues. Trimming left V 0 bases short and J 4 bases short, with 13 bases between. This CDR3 is CSAREWGAGYEQYF. The CDR3 nucleotides read TGCAGTGCTAGAGAGTGGGGTGCGGGGTACGAGCAGTACTTC.

The gene calls are TRBV9 and TRBJ1-1; 7 bases line up with TRBD1. V lost 3 bases and J lost 5; bases outside the gene matches: 10. The germline gives CDR1 SGDLS, CDR2 YYNGEE. The length of the CDR3 is 15 residues. The DNA of the CDR3 is TGTGCCAGCAGCGGATACAGGGGCGAGGGGACTGAAGCTTTCTTT. Translating it yields CASSGYRGEGTEAFF.

This clonotype was detected a few times. The CDR3: CASSLTGPAGGRTGELFF. The CDR3 region has the DNA TGTGCCAGCAGCTTAACGGGACCGGCGGGAGGGAGAACCGGGGAGCTGTTTTTT. The genes are TRBV11-2 and TRBJ2-2; 9 bases are shared with TRBD2. The CDR3 has 18 residues. V trimming: 2 bases; J trimming: 5 bases; junction bases outside the gene matches: 12. Germline CDR1 is SGHAT and CDR2 is FQNNGV.

This clonotype was seen only a few times. The chain has TRBV3-1 and TRBJ2-7, with TRBD1 matching over 7 bases. The CDR3 length is 14 residues. Germline loops: CDR1 LGHDT, CDR2 YNNKEL (reference sequence). J was trimmed by 5 bases and V by 0 bases; bases with no gene match: 4. CDR3 region: CASSQESDRDEQYF. The CDR3 DNA reads as TGTGCCAGCAGCCAAGAGTCCGACAGGGACGAGCAGTACTTC.

This clonotype was seen only a few times. This chain connects TRBV6-1 to TRBJ1-1, with TRBD1 as a possible D gene (5 bases). CDR1 MNHNS and CDR2 SASEGT come from the germline V gene. Trimming took off 0 bases at V and 1 base at J, with 18 bases between the two ends. This CDR3 is 18 amino acids long. The CDR3: CASSEAHYGTGKNTEAFF. In DNA form, the CDR3 reads TGTGCCAGCAGTGAAGCGCACTACGGGACGGGAAAGAACACTGAAGCTTTCTTT.

Only a few counts were recorded for this clonotype. J is TRBJ1-1 and V is TRBV11-3; D is possibly TRBD1 (6 bases). The CDR3 length is 15 residues. The germline CDR1 and CDR2 sequences are SGHNT and YENEEA. The germline V and J ends were trimmed by 5 bases and 3 bases, with 16 bases remaining between them. CDR3 nucleotides: TGTGCCAGCAGCCCAAATACAGGGATTTACACTGAAGCTTTCTTT. Protein product: CASSPNTGIYTEAFF.

The chain carries TRBV7-2 and TRBJ1-1, with 8 bases aligning to TRBD1. The CDR3 extends over 13 amino acids. Trimming removed 2 bases from V and 6 bases from J; junction bases left unmatched: 2. CDR1 is SGHTA, CDR2 FQGNSA, per germline. The CDR3 reads CASSLQGASEAFF. DNA for the CDR3: TGTGCCAGCAGCTTACAGGGGGCTTCTGAAGCTTTCTTT.

The chain recombines TRBV7-9 with TRBJ1-6; TRBD1 might be the D (5 bases). Trimming pared 8 bases from V and 8 bases from J, leaving 10 bases between. CDR3 length: 12 residues. Germline V gene lookup returns CDR1 SEHNR and CDR2 FQNEAQ (reference sequence). The CDR3 is CASEGLDSPLHF. The DNA of the CDR3 is TGTGCCAGCGAGGGGCTTGATTCACCCCTCCACTTT. Looking up the rest from reference TRBV7-9 and TRBJ1-6 gives the full variable domain: DTGVSQNPRHKITKRGQNVTFRCDPISEHNRLYWYRQTLGQGPEFLTYFQNEAQLEKSRLLSDRFSAERPKGSFSTLEIQRTEQGDSAMYLCASEGLDSPLHFGNGTRLTVT.

V and J are TRBV7-3 and TRBJ2-5; D gene ambiguous. The CDR3 has 15 amino acids. V gave up 5 bases and J gave up 5 bases, with 18 bases separating them. CDR1 is SGHTA, CDR2 FQGTGA, per germline. The CDR3 DNA is TGTGCCAGCAGCCGACCCCCCCATCCTTGGGAGACCCAGTACTTC. Translated: CASSRPPHPWETQYF.

This clonotype was observed a handful of times. This rearrangement joins TRBV20-1 to TRBJ1-5; tentatively, D is TRBD1 (6 bases). The V end lost 5 bases, the J end lost 4 bases, and 15 bases lay between the germline ends. CDR3 size: 14 residues. Looked up from germline, CDR1 is DFQATT and CDR2 is SNEGSKA (reference sequence). CDR3 DNA: TGCAGTGCTTCACAGGGAGGTAGGAATCAGCCCCAGCATTTT. Its protein product is CSASQGGRNQPQHF.

This clonotype was seen at least ten times. This sequence joins TRBV11-2 and TRBJ2-1, with D tentatively TRBD1 or TRBD2 (5 bases each). This CDR3 has 16 residues. V lost 8 bases, J lost 1 base, and 18 bases lay in between. Germline-derived CDR1 and CDR2 are SGHAT and FQNNGV. CDR3 DNA sequence: TGTGCCAGCGCCTCCGGGGCCGCTCTGTCCTACAATGAGCAGTTCTTC. Its protein product is CASASGAALSYNEQFF. The full variable domain, its missing parts supplied by reference TRBV11-2 and TRBJ2-1, is EAGVAQSPRYKIIEKRQSVAFWCNPISGHATLYWYQQILGQGPKLLIQFQNNGVVDDSQLPKDRFSAERLKGVDSTLKIQPAKLEDSAVYLCASASGAALSYNEQFFGPGTRLTVL.

In its sample, this clonotype was seen a few times. The chain uses TRBV5-3 and TRBJ1-5, with a possible D match to TRBD1 (5 bases). TRBV5-3 is labeled an ORF, and its function is uncertain. The V and J ends lost 6 bases and 7 bases respectively, with 20 bases between them. CDR3 length equals 15 residues. CDR3 sequence (DNA): TGTGCCAGAATTAAATCCGGGACGGTCGGACAGCCCCAGCATTTT. Translating gives CARIKSGTVGQPQHF.

This clonotype showed up many times. One end of the junction does not line up with germline, which may come from a read error. The rearrangement links TRBV12-3 or TRBV12-4 to TRBJ2-7; 10 positions match TRBD2. The CDR3 runs to 14 residues. In nucleotides, the CDR3 is TGTGCCAGCAGTCTAGCGGGAGTTTCCCACGAGCAGTACTTC. This gives the protein CASSLAGVSHEQYF.

Only a few counts were recorded for this clonotype. The gene calls are TRBV7-6 and TRBJ2-2; 9 bases agree with TRBD2. The length of the CDR3 is 17 residues. Germline loops: CDR1 SGHVS, CDR2 FNYEAQ. V gave up 4 bases and J gave up 4 bases; unmatched junction bases: 10. The CDR3: CASSSIPAGGGTGELFF. The CDR3 coding sequence is TGTGCCAGCAGCTCCATTCCAGCGGGAGGCGGCACCGGGGAGCTGTTTTTT.

This clonotype was observed a few times. V usage is TRBV20-1 and J usage is TRBJ2-1, with 9 bases that match TRBD2. CDR3 length equals 14 residues. Germline-derived CDR1 and CDR2 are DFQATT and SNEGSKA (reference sequence). Trimming removed 5 bases from V and 8 bases from J; junction bases left unmatched: 10. In DNA form, the CDR3 reads TGCAGTGCTGGAGGGCGGGAGGGCCAGGATGAGCAGTTCTTC. This sequence encodes CSAGGREGQDEQFF.

The chain employs TRBV3-1 and TRBJ1-2; D perhaps matches TRBD1 (5 bases). The CDR3 sequence is 16 residues long. The V end lost 2 bases, the J end lost 7 bases, and 20 bases lay between the germline ends. Germline V gene sequence: CDR1 LGHDT, CDR2 YNNKEL (reference sequence). CDR3: CASSQWSVRRAGGYTF. CDR3 coding DNA: TGTGCCAGCAGCCAATGGAGCGTGCGCAGGGCCGGTGGCTACACCTTC.

This clonotype has just a few counts. Here the CDR3 DNA reads TGCAGCGTTGAAGGCTGGAACACCGGGGAGCTGTTTTTT. It is translated as CSVEGWNTGELFF. This chain links TRBV29-1 with TRBJ2-2; D not resolved. Germline V CDR1 and CDR2: SQVTM, ANQGSEA. This CDR3 is built from 13 residues. Trimming shortened V by 1 base and J by 1 base, and 4 bases separated the two germline ends.

The rearrangement uses TRBV6-7 and TRBJ2-2, with D tentatively TRBD1 (5 bases). TRBV6-7 carries the ORF label, with uncertain function. The V end was cut by 2 bases, the J end by 4 bases, with 20 bases between. The CDR3 spans 18 residues. This CDR3 is CASSYGSRVTSVTGELFF. The CDR3 nucleotides are TGTGCCAGCAGTTACGGGTCCAGGGTAACGTCAGTCACCGGGGAGCTGTTTTTT.

The chain couples TRBV7-9 to TRBJ2-2; D is uncertain. This CDR3 contains 16 residues. V was cut by 1 base and J by 2 bases, with 11 bases left in between. In germline, CDR1 is SEHNR, CDR2 FQNEAQ (reference sequence). CDR3 DNA: TGTGCCAGCAGCTTAGATCTCCAACAAAACACCGGGGAGCTGTTTTTT. Amino acid sequence: CASSLDLQQNTGELFF. The full variable domain, completed using reference TRBV7-9 and TRBJ2-2, is DTGVSQNPRHKITKRGQNVTFRCDPISEHNRLYWYRQTLGQGPEFLTYFQNEAQLEKSRLLSDRFSAERPKGSFSTLEIQRTEQGDSAMYLCASSLDLQQNTGELFFGEGSRLTVL.

The sample holds many counts of this clonotype. The CDR3 DNA sequence: TGTGCCAGCAGACCCGACAGGGGGAATAATTCACCCCTCCACTTT. It encodes CASRPDRGNNSPLHF. The rearrangement links TRBV25-1 to TRBJ1-6; TRBD1 matches at 9 bases. Germline V gives CDR1 MGHDK, CDR2 SYGVNS. V shed 6 bases, J shed 5 bases, and the junction held 5 bases outside the gene matches. The CDR3 is 15 amino acids.

This clonotype was counted a few times. This chain links TRBV6-1 with TRBJ2-1, with 10 bases identical to TRBD2. The CDR3 covers 19 residues. The J segment lost 0 bases and the V segment lost 9 bases, leaving 17 bases of the junction unmatched. CDR1 is MNHNS and CDR2 is SASEGT in the germline V gene. The CDR3 loop is CASTNPGLAGVDSYNEQFF. The CDR3 nucleotides read TGTGCCAGTACTAATCCGGGGCTAGCGGGGGTGGACTCCTACAATGAGCAGTTCTTC.

Only a few counts were recorded for this clonotype. This chain links TRBV27 with TRBJ2-1; the D gene is possibly TRBD2 (5 bases). Between the trimmed V and J ends, which lost 2 bases and 10 bases, there was a span of 15 bases. The CDR3 extends over 14 amino acids. The V gene's germline CDR1 is MNHEY and CDR2 SMNVEV (reference sequence). CDR3 residues: CASSLMGSRREQFF. CDR3 coding DNA: TGTGCCAGCAGTTTAATGGGGAGCCGGAGGGAGCAGTTCTTC.